These T cell receptor beta chains were read from a single sample in a study of T cells after posttransplantation cyclophosphamide. Data came from immunoSEQ multiplex PCR; TCRdb stores just in-frame clones and leaves some out. The sample has tens of thousands of clones, none seen only once. Sequencing used PBMCs, obtained after allogeneic stem cell transplant with posttransplant cyclophosphamide. These receptors were obtained from a male patient aged 18 to 35 who received an allogeneic stem cell transplant from a related donor, was CMV-positive, and had no GVHD. The T cells may come from the graft donor. CDR3s include the opening cysteine and the closing phenylalanine or tryptophan. The order of the fields is D gene, J gene, V gene, CDR3 protein. The D gene is left open where the match is weak.

D gene: TRBD2; J gene: TRBJ2-1; V gene: TRBV15; CDR3 protein: CATSKQTSGNYNEQFF
D gene: NA; J gene: TRBJ2-2; V gene: TRBV13; CDR3 protein: CASSPGTGELFF
D gene: TRBD2; J gene: TRBJ2-3; V gene: TRBV6-4; CDR3 protein: CASSPEGLDGDTQYF
D gene: NA; J gene: TRBJ2-5; V gene: TRBV7-9; CDR3 protein: CASSLGGGAETQYF
D gene: NA; J gene: TRBJ2-3; V gene: TRBV21-1; CDR3 protein: CASSKEERQGMQDTQYF
D gene: TRBD1; J gene: TRBJ2-2; V gene: TRBV14; CDR3 protein: CASSRTGQGLGTGELFF
D gene: NA; J gene: NA; V gene: TRBV11-1; CDR3 protein: CASSLEQAAYEQYF
D gene: TRBD1; J gene: TRBJ2-1; V gene: TRBV9; CDR3 protein: CASSVLGQGAFEQFF
D gene: TRBD1; J gene: TRBJ1-6; V gene: TRBV11-2; CDR3 protein: CASSLATGQYNSPLHF
D gene: NA; J gene: NA; V gene: TRBV13; CDR3 protein: CASSYEQEGVYEQYF
D gene: TRBD1; J gene: TRBJ2-7; V gene: TRBV5-1; CDR3 protein: CASSLDGTAANEQYF
D gene: TRBD2; J gene: TRBJ2-2; V gene: TRBV5-1; CDR3 protein: CASSLAGGQFTGELFF
D gene: TRBD1; J gene: TRBJ1-2; V gene: TRBV7-3; CDR3 protein: CASSQDRGYGYTF
D gene: NA; J gene: TRBJ2-7; V gene: TRBV29-1; CDR3 protein: CSVERSYEQYF
D gene: TRBD1; J gene: NA; V gene: TRBV4-1; CDR3 protein: CASSQGTGRFSYEQYF
D gene: TRBD1; J gene: TRBJ2-7; V gene: TRBV9; CDR3 protein: CASSAAGGEQYF
D gene: NA; J gene: TRBJ2-1; V gene: TRBV28; CDR3 protein: CASSVPSLRGPNEQFF
D gene: NA; J gene: TRBJ2-7; V gene: TRBV18; CDR3 protein: CASSPVSVHEQYF
D gene: TRBD2; J gene: TRBJ2-7; V gene: TRBV27; CDR3 protein: CASSLGPGGYEQYF
D gene: NA; J gene: TRBJ1-2; V gene: TRBV27; CDR3 protein: CASGGGYGYTF
D gene: NA; J gene: NA; V gene: TRBV4-1; CDR3 protein: CASSHFLGFSNEQYF
D gene: NA; J gene: TRBJ2-1; V gene: TRBV2; CDR3 protein: CARGELGANEQFF
D gene: TRBD1; J gene: TRBJ1-4; V gene: TRBV19; CDR3 protein: CASSAQGARGEKLFF
D gene: NA; J gene: TRBJ2-3; V gene: TRBV28; CDR3 protein: CASSPDSGRPGTSTDTQYF
D gene: TRBD2; J gene: TRBJ2-3; V gene: TRBV4-1; CDR3 protein: CASSQAPPRLAGGPSTDTQYF
D gene: NA; J gene: TRBJ2-5; V gene: TRBV28; CDR3 protein: CASSLGSDSETQYF
D gene: TRBD1; J gene: TRBJ2-7; V gene: TRBV28; CDR3 protein: CASSFLQGYEQYF
D gene: NA; J gene: TRBJ2-3; V gene: TRBV7-3; CDR3 protein: CASSYSSLSTDTQYF
D gene: NA; J gene: TRBJ2-5; V gene: TRBV28; CDR3 protein: CASSPESLRETQYF
D gene: NA; J gene: TRBJ1-4; V gene: TRBV28; CDR3 protein: CASSAGSYGEKLFF
D gene: NA; J gene: TRBJ2-5; V gene: TRBV25-1; CDR3 protein: CASSDRVVWTQYF